Listed below are T cell receptor beta chains from one sample, sequenced in a study of T-cell memory formation after mild COVID-19. TCRdb passed the 5' RACE reads through MiXCR, listing each CDR3 protein once. The table shows 300,000 or so distinct CDR3 sequences, with about a sixth occurring only once. Sequenced input: PBMCs or a T cell subset sorted from them (not recorded which). The receptors were sampled from a man between 18 and 35 years old who had mild COVID-19 (a few samples of this study predate the infection). Cell type and time point are not known. CDR3s include the opening cysteine and the closing phenylalanine or tryptophan. Each record gives: D gene, clone size, J gene, V gene, CDR3 protein, CDR3 DNA. D genes are given only for firm matches. Clone sizes are given selectively: once, few, many, or a class where the clone is expanded.

d_gene: TRBD2; abundance: -; j_gene: TRBJ2-3; v_gene: TRBV4-3; CDR3aa: CASSRAGGAPDTQYF; CDR3nt: TGCGCCAGCAGCCGGGCCGGGGGGGCCCCAGATACGCAGTATTTT
d_gene: -; abundance: few; j_gene: TRBJ1-6; v_gene: TRBV21-1; CDR3aa: CASSKARPGGHNSPLHF; CDR3nt: TGTGCCAGCAGCAAAGCGCGGCCAGGAGGACATAATTCACCCCTCCACTTT
d_gene: TRBD1; abundance: -; j_gene: TRBJ2-1; v_gene: TRBV2; CDR3aa: CASTQGQAHNEQFF; CDR3nt: TGTGCCAGCACCCAGGGACAGGCCCACAATGAGCAGTTCTTC
d_gene: -; abundance: few; j_gene: TRBJ1-4; v_gene: TRBV12-3/TRBV12-4; CDR3aa: CASSLRQGSGEKLFF; CDR3nt: TGTGCCAGCAGCCTAAGGCAGGGGAGTGGTGAAAAACTGTTTTTT
d_gene: TRBD1; abundance: -; j_gene: TRBJ1-3; v_gene: TRBV28; CDR3aa: CASTSPGGRFNTIYF; CDR3nt: TGTGCCAGCACGAGCCCAGGGGGGCGATTTAACACCATATATTTT
d_gene: -; abundance: few; j_gene: TRBJ2-3; v_gene: TRBV6-5; CDR3aa: CASSYGGGFADTQYF; CDR3nt: TGTGCCAGCAGTTACGGAGGGGGGTTCGCAGATACGCAGTATTTT
d_gene: -; abundance: -; j_gene: TRBJ2-7; v_gene: TRBV6-6; CDR3aa: CASSATDRSQYEQYF; CDR3nt: TGTGCCAGCAGTGCAACCGATCGATCCCAGTACGAGCAGTACTTC
d_gene: -; abundance: -; j_gene: TRBJ1-6; v_gene: TRBV6-5; CDR3aa: CASRPGGIRDSPLHF; CDR3nt: TGTGCCAGCAGACCCGGGGGGATCCGGGATTCACCCCTCCACTTT
d_gene: -; abundance: -; j_gene: TRBJ2-4; v_gene: TRBV6-2/TRBV6-3; CDR3aa: CASSYPGTIAKNIQYF; CDR3nt: TGTGCCAGCAGTTATCCGGGCACCATAGCCAAAAACATTCAGTACTTC
d_gene: TRBD2; abundance: -; j_gene: TRBJ2-2; v_gene: TRBV6-5; CDR3aa: CASKVPGGAAGELFF; CDR3nt: TGTGCCAGCAAGGTCCCGGGGGGGGCAGCCGGGGAGCTGTTTTTT
d_gene: -; abundance: -; j_gene: TRBJ1-6; v_gene: TRBV28; CDR3aa: CASSWRRYISPLHF; CDR3nt: TGTGCCAGCAGTTGGAGACGGTATATCTCACCCCTCCACTTT
d_gene: -; abundance: -; j_gene: TRBJ2-5; v_gene: TRBV10-3; CDR3aa: CAIRGADMETQYF; CDR3nt: TGTGCCATCAGGGGGGCCGATATGGAGACCCAGTACTTC
d_gene: -; abundance: -; j_gene: TRBJ2-5; v_gene: TRBV7-9; CDR3aa: CASSSQRGAGETQYF; CDR3nt: TGTGCCAGCAGCTCCCAAAGGGGGGCCGGGGAGACCCAGTACTTC
d_gene: -; abundance: -; j_gene: TRBJ2-7; v_gene: TRBV15; CDR3aa: CATSPRGGYEQYF; CDR3nt: TGTGCCACCAGCCCCCGGGGAGGCTACGAGCAGTACTTC
d_gene: TRBD2; abundance: many; j_gene: TRBJ2-3; v_gene: TRBV29-1; CDR3aa: CSVGTGGNTDTQYF; CDR3nt: TGCAGCGTGGGGACGGGGGGGAACACAGATACGCAGTATTTT
d_gene: -; abundance: -; j_gene: TRBJ2-5; v_gene: TRBV20-1; CDR3aa: CSARGEGETQYF; CDR3nt: TGCAGTGCTAGGGGAGAGGGGGAGACCCAGTACTTC
d_gene: -; abundance: many; j_gene: TRBJ2-5; v_gene: TRBV10-3; CDR3aa: CAIRDYQETQYF; CDR3nt: TGTGCCATCAGGGACTACCAAGAGACCCAGTACTTC
d_gene: -; abundance: few; j_gene: TRBJ1-2; v_gene: TRBV7-9; CDR3aa: CASSSGVGYTF; CDR3nt: TGTGCCAGCAGCTCAGGGGTTGGCTACACCTTC
d_gene: -; abundance: -; j_gene: TRBJ2-1; v_gene: TRBV18; CDR3aa: CASSPPSPFNEQFF; CDR3nt: TGTGCCAGCTCACCACCGTCGCCTTTCAATGAGCAGTTCTTC
d_gene: -; abundance: few; j_gene: TRBJ2-3; v_gene: TRBV12-3/TRBV12-4; CDR3aa: CASRSATGRDTQYF; CDR3nt: TGTGCCAGCAGATCGGCCACAGGGCGGGATACGCAGTATTTT
d_gene: -; abundance: few; j_gene: TRBJ1-6; v_gene: TRBV3-1; CDR3aa: CASSQDQGSPLHF; CDR3nt: TGTGCCAGCAGCCAAGATCAGGGTTCACCCCTCCACTTT
d_gene: -; abundance: few; j_gene: TRBJ2-3; v_gene: TRBV29-1; CDR3aa: CSVARTTDTQYF; CDR3nt: TGCAGCGTTGCCAGGACTACAGATACGCAGTATTTT
d_gene: -; abundance: -; j_gene: TRBJ2-6; v_gene: TRBV7-6; CDR3aa: CASSPTGFGANVLTF; CDR3nt: TGTGCCAGCAGCCCTACAGGGTTCGGGGCCAACGTCCTGACTTTC
d_gene: -; abundance: few; j_gene: TRBJ1-2; v_gene: TRBV5-1; CDR3aa: CASSLYRDGSYGYTF; CDR3nt: TGCGCCAGCAGCTTGTACCGCGATGGCAGCTATGGCTACACCTTC
d_gene: -; abundance: few; j_gene: TRBJ2-3; v_gene: TRBV7-2; CDR3aa: CASSLAVGGGPQYTQYF; CDR3nt: TGTGCCAGCAGCTTAGCGGTTGGCGGGGGCCCCCAATATACGCAGTATTTT
d_gene: TRBD1; abundance: few; j_gene: TRBJ1-2; v_gene: TRBV15; CDR3aa: CATSRAGTASNYGYTF; CDR3nt: TGTGCCACCAGCAGAGCCGGGACAGCCTCTAACTATGGCTACACCTTC
d_gene: TRBD1; abundance: few; j_gene: TRBJ2-5; v_gene: TRBV11-2; CDR3aa: CASSSNRGRGTQYF; CDR3nt: TGTGCCAGCAGCTCCAACAGGGGGCGAGGGACCCAGTACTTC
d_gene: -; abundance: -; j_gene: TRBJ1-5; v_gene: TRBV5-6; CDR3aa: CASSLRQGSNQPQHF; CDR3nt: TGTGCCAGCAGCCTGCGGCAGGGTAGCAATCAGCCCCAGCATTTT
d_gene: TRBD2; abundance: few; j_gene: TRBJ2-5; v_gene: TRBV20-1; CDR3aa: CSAPGLAVETQYF; CDR3nt: TGCAGTGCCCCGGGACTAGCGGTCGAGACCCAGTACTTC
d_gene: -; abundance: -; j_gene: TRBJ2-5; v_gene: TRBV21-1; CDR3aa: CASSKGQTVGETQYF; CDR3nt: TGTGCCAGCAGCAAAGGCCAAACGGTGGGGGAGACCCAGTACTTC
d_gene: -; abundance: -; j_gene: TRBJ2-7; v_gene: TRBV6-2/TRBV6-3; CDR3aa: CASSPPPGRVTFYEQYF; CDR3nt: TGTGCCAGCAGCCCACCTCCGGGCAGGGTTACCTTCTACGAGCAGTACTTC
d_gene: TRBD1; abundance: few; j_gene: TRBJ1-1; v_gene: TRBV29-1; CDR3aa: CSAQQGGNTEAFF; CDR3nt: TGCAGCGCACAACAGGGGGGGAACACTGAAGCTTTCTTT
d_gene: -; abundance: few; j_gene: TRBJ2-5; v_gene: TRBV7-2; CDR3aa: CASSTSRRTWETQYF; CDR3nt: TGTGCCAGCAGCACCTCCAGACGGACTTGGGAGACCCAGTACTTC
d_gene: -; abundance: -; j_gene: TRBJ2-3; v_gene: TRBV7-8; CDR3aa: CAGSRGRSDTQYF; CDR3nt: TGTGCCGGCTCGCGGGGGCGTTCGGATACGCAGTATTTT
d_gene: -; abundance: -; j_gene: TRBJ2-3; v_gene: TRBV30; CDR3aa: CAWSVGAGDTQYF; CDR3nt: TGTGCCTGGAGTGTAGGGGCTGGGGATACGCAGTATTTT
d_gene: -; abundance: many; j_gene: TRBJ2-5; v_gene: TRBV6-2/TRBV6-3; CDR3aa: CASSRDRRVETQYF; CDR3nt: TGTGCCAGCAGTCGGGACCGACGGGTGGAGACCCAGTACTTC
d_gene: -; abundance: few; j_gene: TRBJ2-3; v_gene: TRBV20-1; CDR3aa: CSLPSLTDTQYF; CDR3nt: TGCAGCCTTCCGAGCCTCACAGATACGCAGTATTTT